Detailed here is one T cell receptor beta chain. Germline V gives CDR1 MDHEN, CDR2 SYDVKM. After removal of 2 bases from V and 8 bases from J, the junction contained 5 bases not matched to a gene. CDR3 length equals 15 residues. The sample belongs to a study of somatic mutations in cytotoxic T cells in rheumatoid arthritis. Here immunoSEQ multiplex PCR was the method, and the copy in TCRdb shows in-frame clones only, minus some. Here the sample spans about 19,000 clones, about 86% being singletons. Sequencing was done on a sample of CD8+ T cells sorted from blood. The receptor comes from a man aged 35 to 55 in good health. This chain links TRBV28 with TRBJ2-1; 11 nucleotides line up with TRBD1. The CDR3 is CASSLRGQGGDEQFF. The CDR3 nucleotides are TGTGCCAGCAGTTTAAGGGGACAGGGGGGGGATGAGCAGTTCTTC.